This T cell receptor (beta chain) was observed in a study of CD8 T cells in Susac syndrome. RNA, at roughly 0.5 to 1 ug, was reverse transcribed with random hexamers. TCRdb passed the immunoSEQ multiplex PCR reads through MiXCR, listing each CDR3 protein once. The sample includes about 200,000 distinct CDR3 sequences, about 95% of them seen just once. The clonotype was recovered from a human donor in good health. Sequencing used CD4+ T cells from PBMCs.

CDR3 protein: CASSQEVLQETQYF. The CDR3 DNA is TGTGCCAGCAGCCAAGAGGTTTTACAAGAGACCCAGTACTTC. The chain links TRBV3-1 to TRBJ2-5, with D hard to call. V was shortened by 0 bases and J by 2 bases, with 7 bases between the two germline ends. Looked up from germline, CDR1 is LGHDT and CDR2 is YNNKEL (reference sequence). This CDR3 has 14 amino acids.